A single sample is the source of the 27 T cell receptor beta chains below, sequenced in a study of CD8+ T cells in alopecia areata. cDNA reverse transcribed from extracted RNA served as the sequencing template. The protocol was immunoSEQ multiplex PCR, while the TCRdb copy is restricted to in-frame clones and leaves out a portion. The data show some 170,000 clones, around 60% seen once. The input for sequencing was CD4+ T cells sorted from blood, taken at week 0. Receptors were obtained from a human donor with alopecia areata.

This rearrangement joins TRBV5-1 to TRBJ2-7; maybe TRBD2 (5 bases). In germline, CDR1 is SGHRS, CDR2 YFSETQ. The CDR3 sequence is 14 residues long. V lost 1 base and J 7 bases, leaving 15 bases between the germline ends. The CDR3 here is CASSLRGSPGEQYF. CDR3 sequence (DNA): TGCGCCAGCAGCTTGAGAGGGAGTCCCGGGGAGCAGTACTTC.

Only a few counts were recorded for this clone. The V gene is TRBV7-6, the J gene TRBJ1-2; TRBD1 matches at 8 bases. Per germline, CDR1 SGHVS and CDR2 FNYEAQ. The J segment lost 8 bases and the V segment lost 3 bases, leaving 5 bases of the junction unmatched. The CDR3 runs to 13 residues. As DNA, the CDR3 is TGTGCCAGCAGCTTCGGACAGGGCTTCGGCTACACCTTC. This codes for CASSFGQGFGYTF.

J is TRBJ2-1 and V is TRBV4-3, with D possibly being TRBD2 (6 bases). The ends were cut back, 0 bases at V and 3 bases at J, with 12 bases in the middle. Germline V gene sequence: CDR1 LGHNA, CDR2 YSLEER. The CDR3 consists of 16 residues. The CDR3 spells CASSQEFGLIYNEQFF. CDR3 coding DNA: TGCGCCAGCAGCCAAGAGTTCGGACTAATCTACAATGAGCAGTTCTTC.

This clone was seen more than once but under ten times. V gene TRBV30 combines with J gene TRBJ1-1, with D possibly being TRBD1 (5 bases). Germline CDR1 is GTSNPN and CDR2 is SVGIG (reference sequence). This CDR3 comprises 16 residues. V lost 3 bases to trimming and J lost 4 bases, with 21 bases between them. CDR3 coding DNA: TGTGCCTGGAGCGTAATTCAGGGCTTTTCGGTCACTGAAGCTTTCTTT. Amino acids: CAWSVIQGFSVTEAFF.

V usage is TRBV4-1 and J usage is TRBJ2-3; D call uncertain. Trimming shortened V by 0 bases and J by 6 bases, and 10 bases separated the two germline ends. This CDR3 is 14 amino acids long. The V gene's germline CDR1 is MGHRA and CDR2 YSYEKL. CDR3 region: CASSQEIVWDTQYF. CDR3 DNA: TGCGCCAGCAGCCAAGAAATCGTGTGGGATACGCAGTATTTT.

The V gene is TRBV5-6, the J gene TRBJ2-5; 7 nucleotides match TRBD2. Trimming at V came to 2 bases and at J to 5 bases, leaving 6 bases not matched to a gene. The length of the CDR3 is 14 residues. Germline CDR1 is SGHDT and CDR2 is YYEEEE. The CDR3 protein is CASSFTSAGETQYF. The CDR3 nucleotides are TGTGCCAGCAGCTTTACTAGCGCGGGGGAGACCCAGTACTTC.

This rearrangement joins TRBV6-5 to TRBJ1-5, with D uncertain. Germline lookup yields CDR1 MNHEY and CDR2 SVGAGI. The CDR3 runs 12 residues. V was clipped by 8 bases and J by 2 bases, with 7 bases between them. Here the CDR3 reads CASGSGNQPQHF. The CDR3, as DNA: TGTGCCAGCGGTAGTGGCAATCAGCCCCAGCATTTT.

The CDR3 DNA sequence: TGCAGCGCTATGACAGGCGTCTATGGCTACACCTTC. This codes for CSAMTGVYGYTF. V gene TRBV29-1 combines with J gene TRBJ1-2; perhaps TRBD1 as D (6 bases). V lost 7 bases, J lost 4 bases, and 13 bases lay in between. Germline V gene data show CDR1 as SQVTM and CDR2 as ANQGSEA. CDR3 length: 12 residues.

This clone was observed a few times. As DNA, the CDR3 is TGTGCCATCAGTGAGTCGATCCGGGACGTATACAATGAGCAGTTCTTC. Encoded protein: CAISESIRDVYNEQFF. The chain has TRBV10-3 and TRBJ2-1; perhaps D is TRBD1 or TRBD2 (5 bases each). This CDR3 region has 16 residues. The germline V gene has CDR1 ENHRY and CDR2 SYGVKD. V lost 0 bases and J lost 4, with 13 bases in between.

This clone was counted between two and nine times. The rearrangement links TRBV29-1 to TRBJ1-2, with TRBD1 matching 7 bases. Germline V gives CDR1 SQVTM, CDR2 ANQGSEA. This CDR3 has 14 amino acids. The trim removed 4 bases at V and 7 bases at J, leaving 12 bases unmatched. The CDR3 DNA sequence: TGCAGCGTTGCGCCACGTCAGGGGGATGGTGGCTACACCTTC. Its translation is CSVAPRQGDGGYTF.

The chain has TRBV30 and TRBJ2-3, with D unresolved. This CDR3 has 13 residues. Germline V gene sequence: CDR1 GTSNPN, CDR2 SVGIG (reference sequence). Trimming took off 2 bases at V and 2 bases at J, with 8 bases between the two ends. CDR3 loop: CAWSIGLTDTQYF. CDR3 nucleotides: TGTGCCTGGAGTATAGGGCTCACAGATACGCAGTATTTT.

This clone has more than one count but fewer than ten. CDR3 nucleotides: TGTGCCAGCAGCCCGATGGGGTCGGAGACCCAGTACTTC. Protein: CASSPMGSETQYF. This sequence joins TRBV7-9 and TRBJ2-5; no clear D gene. Trimming removed 5 bases from V and 5 bases from J, with 12 bases in between. CDR1 and CDR2 from the germline V gene are SEHNR and FQNEAQ (reference sequence). The CDR3 runs 13 residues.

To note about this clone: A junction end diverges from the germline sequence, so it may reflect a read error. The V call is TRBV11-2, the J call TRBJ2-7; D is unclear. The length of the CDR3 is 15 residues. Germline values: CDR1 SGHAT, CDR2 FQNNGV. CDR3 DNA: TGTGCCAGCAGCATAGACGGCGAACCTTCCTACGAGCAGTACTTC. It is translated as CASSIDGEPSYEQYF.

The J gene is TRBJ1-4, the V gene TRBV30; TRBD1 might be the D (6 bases). This CDR3 has 15 residues. CDR1 and CDR2 (germline): GTSNPN, SVGIG (reference sequence). Trimming took off 5 bases at V and 6 bases at J, with 19 bases between the two ends. CDR3 DNA: TGTGCCTGGCAGGAACCGGGGGGGGCTTATGAAAAACTGTTTTTT. Residues: CAWQEPGGAYEKLFF.

This chain connects TRBV11-2 to TRBJ2-7; possible D gene TRBD1, 5 bases. From germline, CDR1 is SGHAT and CDR2 FQNNGV. There are 13 residues in the CDR3. The germline V and J ends were trimmed by 0 bases and 6 bases, with 9 bases remaining between them. DNA of the CDR3: TGTGCCAGCAGCTTAGATCAGGGTGGCGAGCAGTACTTC. It yields the protein CASSLDQGGEQYF.

The chain carries TRBV30 and TRBJ1-1; no reliable D call. V lost 4 bases and J lost 3, with 15 bases in between. The germline gives CDR1 GTSNPN, CDR2 SVGIG (reference sequence). There are 14 residues in the CDR3. CDR3 bases: TGTGCCTGGATGACCTACAGTGCGTACACTGAAGCTTTCTTT. This codes for CAWMTYSAYTEAFF.

This clone came up a few times. This chain uses TRBV23-1 with TRBJ2-1, with TRBD2 matching 7 bases. TRBV23-1 is labeled an ORF, and its function is uncertain. V gave up 3 bases and J gave up 1 base; unmatched junction bases: 6. The CDR3 has 16 residues. The CDR3 reads CASSHTSVPSYNEQFF. The CDR3 coding sequence is TGCGCCAGCAGTCATACTAGCGTACCGTCCTACAATGAGCAGTTCTTC.

The V and J genes are TRBV5-4 and TRBJ2-5; unclear D gene. Trimming took off 4 bases at V and 2 bases at J, with 12 bases between the two ends. Germline values: CDR1 SGHNT, CDR2 YYREEE (reference sequence). The CDR3 totals 14 residues. The CDR3 spells CASSQKDGQETQYF. The CDR3 region has the DNA TGTGCCAGCAGCCAGAAGGACGGGCAAGAGACCCAGTACTTC.

The chain uses TRBV12-5 and TRBJ2-5, with TRBD1 matching over 9 bases. The CDR3 has 16 residues. Per the germline V gene, CDR1 is LGHNT and CDR2 is FRNRAP. V was clipped by 1 base and J by 4 bases; unmatched bases: 7. The CDR3 here is CASGLAHRGQGETQYF. In DNA form, the CDR3 reads TGTGCTAGTGGTTTGGCCCACAGGGGGCAAGGAGAGACCCAGTACTTC.

This sequence joins TRBV30 and TRBJ1-2; TRBD1 matches 10 bases. CDR3 length: 13 amino acids. The V gene's germline CDR1 is GTSNPN and CDR2 SVGIG (reference sequence). V shed 8 bases, J shed 8 bases, and the junction held 11 bases outside the gene matches. The CDR3 coding sequence is TGTGCCGGTTCCCGGGACAGGGGCGCGGGCTACACCTTC. It codes for CAGSRDRGAGYTF.

The gene calls are TRBV14 and TRBJ2-1; D is unresolved. CDR1 is SGHDN, CDR2 FVKESK, per germline. V lost 2 bases, J lost 2 bases, and 13 bases lay in between. This CDR3 spans 16 amino acids. This CDR3 is CASSQKRLLPYNEQFF. In nucleotides, the CDR3 is TGTGCCAGCAGCCAAAAGCGACTCCTACCCTACAATGAGCAGTTCTTC.

With respect to this clone: Sequence at one end of the junction differs from germline and may be a read error. The chain links TRBV30 to TRBJ1-1, with D possibly matching TRBD1 (6 bases). The germline V gene has CDR1 GTSNPN and CDR2 SVGIG (reference sequence). CDR3 length: 11 residues. CDR3 coding DNA: TGTGCCTGGAGTGTAGGACAGTCTGGAATATTT. Its protein is CAWSVGQSGIF.

The rearrangement joins TRBV7-8 to TRBJ2-3, with D uncertain. The CDR3 loop spans 15 amino acids. The ends were cut back, 1 base at V and 1 base at J, with 9 bases in the middle. CDR1 and CDR2 (germline): SGHVS, FQNEAQ. Written as DNA, the CDR3 is TGTGCCAGCAGCTTAGAGTTTGCAGGCACAGATACGCAGTATTTT. Its protein is CASSLEFAGTDTQYF.

The chain joins TRBV7-6 to TRBJ2-2; D is undetermined. This CDR3 has 14 amino acids. CDR1 and CDR2 from the germline V gene are SGHVS and FNYEAQ. The V end lost 1 base, the J end lost 3 bases, and 6 bases lay between the germline ends. CDR3 in DNA: TGTGCCAGCAGCTTAGGTGGGGACACCGGGGAGCTGTTTTTT. Translating gives CASSLGGDTGELFF.

There are a few counts of this clone. The rearrangement links TRBV29-1 to TRBJ2-2; D remains ambiguous. The V gene lost 6 bases and the J gene lost 5 bases, with 13 bases spanning the gap. Germline V gene lookup returns CDR1 SQVTM and CDR2 ANQGSEA. The CDR3 contains 13 residues. The CDR3 loop is CSVKNTRTGELFF. The CDR3 bases are TGCAGCGTAAAAAATACAAGGACCGGGGAGCTGTTTTTT.

This rearrangement joins TRBV7-2 to TRBJ2-4; D could derive from TRBD1 or TRBD2 (6 bases each). This CDR3 has 14 residues. Germline assignment: CDR1 SGHTA and CDR2 FQGNSA. Between the trimmed V and J ends, which lost 0 bases and 6 bases, there was a span of 9 bases. CDR3 sequence (DNA): TGTGCCAGCAGCTTAGCGGGGGGCCGAAACATTCAGTACTTC. The encoded protein is CASSLAGGRNIQYF.

The gene calls are TRBV30 and TRBJ2-7, with no clear D. Germline values: CDR1 GTSNPN, CDR2 SVGIG (reference sequence). CDR3 length: 13 amino acids. V was cut by 0 bases and J by 3 bases, with 9 bases left in between. CDR3 in amino acids: CAWSVQANYEQYF. The CDR3 DNA reads as TGTGCCTGGAGTGTGCAGGCAAACTACGAGCAGTACTTC.